This T cell receptor beta chain was recorded in a study of cytomegalovirus exposure and HLA in healthy donors. Whole-study results and caveats: Most CMV-associated TCR beta chains were later found to appear HLA-restricted. Common viral pathogens seemed to be connected with several of the most significant clusters, according to a later analysis.

Trimming at V came to 8 bases and at J to 5 bases, leaving 5 bases not matched to a gene. CDR3 length: 13 residues. The germline V gene encodes CDR1 SGHAT and CDR2 FQNNGV. PCR primers comprised 60 Vbeta and 13 Jbeta primers. Using immunoSEQ multiplex PCR, the repertoire was profiled, and TCRdb retains in-frame clones only, with some absent. The data contain about 98,000 clones, roughly two thirds of them singletons. As for this clone: Antigen unknown.

The clonotype was recovered from a female donor in good health and CMV-seronegative. The chain joins TRBV11-2 to TRBJ2-5, with 10 positions matching TRBD1. What was sequenced was PBMCs. In DNA form, the CDR3 reads TGTGCCAGCGACAGGGGGCTATGGGAGACCCAGTACTTC. As protein: CASDRGLWETQYF.